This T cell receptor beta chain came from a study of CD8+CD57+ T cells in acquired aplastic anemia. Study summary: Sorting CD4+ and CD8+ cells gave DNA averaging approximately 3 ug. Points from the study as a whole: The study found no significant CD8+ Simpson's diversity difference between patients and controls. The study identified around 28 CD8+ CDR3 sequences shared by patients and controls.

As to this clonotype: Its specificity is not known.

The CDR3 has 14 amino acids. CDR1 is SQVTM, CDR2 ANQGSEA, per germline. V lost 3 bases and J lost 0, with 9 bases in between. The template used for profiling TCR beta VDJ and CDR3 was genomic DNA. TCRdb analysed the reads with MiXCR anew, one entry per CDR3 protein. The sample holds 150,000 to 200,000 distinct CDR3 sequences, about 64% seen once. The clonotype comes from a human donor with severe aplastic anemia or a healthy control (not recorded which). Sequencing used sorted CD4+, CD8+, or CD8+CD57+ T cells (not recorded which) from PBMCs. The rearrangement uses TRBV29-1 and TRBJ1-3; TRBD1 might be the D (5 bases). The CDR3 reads CSVEGGTSGNTIYF. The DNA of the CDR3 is TGCAGCGTTGAGGGGGGAACCTCTGGAAACACCATATATTTT.